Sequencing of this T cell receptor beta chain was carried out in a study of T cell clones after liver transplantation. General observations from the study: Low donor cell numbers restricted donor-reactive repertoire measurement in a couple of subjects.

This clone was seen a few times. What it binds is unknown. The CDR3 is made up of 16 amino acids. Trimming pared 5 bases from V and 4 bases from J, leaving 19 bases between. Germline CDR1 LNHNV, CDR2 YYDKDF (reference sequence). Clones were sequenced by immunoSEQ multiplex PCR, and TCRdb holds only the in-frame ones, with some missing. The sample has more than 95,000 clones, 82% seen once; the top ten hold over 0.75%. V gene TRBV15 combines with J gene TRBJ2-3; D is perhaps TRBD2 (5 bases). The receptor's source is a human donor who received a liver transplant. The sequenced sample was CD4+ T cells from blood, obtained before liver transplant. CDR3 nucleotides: TGTGCCACCAGCTCCCAGACCTCCCGGGGAGCAGATACGCAGTATTTT. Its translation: CATSSQTSRGADTQYF. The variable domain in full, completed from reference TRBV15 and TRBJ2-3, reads DAMVIQNPRYQVTQFGKPVTLSCSQTLNHNVMYWYQQKSSQAPKLLFHYYDKDFNNEADTPDNFQSRRPNTSFCFLDIRSPGLGDTAMYLCATSSQTSRGADTQYFGPGTRLTVL.